The entry that follows covers one T cell receptor beta chain sequence. Its antigen is not known. This CDR3 region has 14 residues. The germline V gene has CDR1 DFQATT and CDR2 SNEGSKA (reference sequence). V was shortened by 1 base and J by 0 bases, with 9 bases between the two germline ends. It was through 5'RACE template switching that TCR cDNA was made, with a universal primer site and UMIs added. MiXCR, applied by TCRdb to the 5' RACE reads, yields one record per CDR3 protein. The sample yields approximately 600,000 distinct CDR3 sequences, about 12% seen once. The data were taken from a study of T cells after yellow fever vaccination. About the research overall: For low cell numbers, libraries were made with SMART-Seq v4 Ultra Low Input.

Study-wide results and caveats: A small share of clonotypes appeared in both CD4 and CD8 compartments. Subsequent to the booster, the majority of primary-vaccination clones reappeared (96% CD4, around 85% CD8).

The chain recombines TRBV20-1 with TRBJ2-5; unclear D gene. This receptor was obtained from a man in his thirties or forties who received the YFV17D yellow fever vaccine. The sequencing used PBMCs, collected on the day of the yellow fever booster vaccination. The CDR3 bases are TGCAGTGCTAGAGTCATGGGCAACCAAGAGACCCAGTACTTC. It encodes CSARVMGNQETQYF.